A selection of T cell receptor beta chains follows, all from one sample in a study of T cells in Graves' hyperthyroidism and ophthalmopathy. In TCRdb, the multiplex PCR reads were re-called with MiXCR into one record per CDR3 protein. The table includes fewer than 350,000 distinct CDR3 sequences, 13% detected once. The sequenced sample was blood. These receptors all stem from a woman aged 25 to 39 with Graves' hyperthyroidism that later progressed to Graves' ophthalmopathy. Each CDR3 is given with its conserved first and last residue.

v_call: TRBV13; j_call: TRBJ2-3; cdr3_aa: CASSDLSRDTQYF
v_call: TRBV9; j_call: TRBJ2-5; cdr3_aa: CASSVGGGRETQYF
v_call: TRBV6-2/TRBV6-3; j_call: TRBJ2-7; cdr3_aa: CASSYLGIHEQYF
v_call: TRBV12-3/TRBV12-4; j_call: TRBJ2-7; cdr3_aa: CASSQGQGNEQYF
v_call: TRBV7-8; j_call: TRBJ2-1; cdr3_aa: CASSPPKNEQFF
v_call: TRBV4-2; j_call: TRBJ2-7; cdr3_aa: CASSQVWQGPGSYEQYF
v_call: TRBV12-5; j_call: TRBJ2-1; cdr3_aa: CASGTDYRHNEQFF
v_call: TRBV2; j_call: TRBJ1-4; cdr3_aa: CASSGGTEATNEKLFF
v_call: TRBV15; j_call: TRBJ1-5; cdr3_aa: CATSREGGGNNQPQHF
v_call: TRBV28; j_call: TRBJ2-1; cdr3_aa: CASEAGTHYNEQFF
v_call: TRBV2; j_call: TRBJ2-7; cdr3_aa: CASSGTRAGGDEQYF
v_call: TRBV29-1; j_call: TRBJ2-5; cdr3_aa: CSVTTAYQETQYF
v_call: TRBV6-1; j_call: TRBJ1-4; cdr3_aa: CASRGQGASNEKLFF
v_call: TRBV12-5; j_call: TRBJ1-3; cdr3_aa: CASGATDRLPGNTIYF
v_call: TRBV6-1; j_call: TRBJ2-1; cdr3_aa: CASMDSSLNEQFF
v_call: TRBV6-2/TRBV6-3; j_call: TRBJ1-5; cdr3_aa: CASSYGGAQPQHF
v_call: TRBV5-1; j_call: TRBJ2-7; cdr3_aa: CASSLARGHEQYF
v_call: TRBV7-2; j_call: TRBJ2-3; cdr3_aa: CASSFDLAADTQYF
v_call: TRBV4-1; j_call: TRBJ2-7; cdr3_aa: CASSQEFRDLAYEQYF
v_call: TRBV7-9; j_call: TRBJ1-1; cdr3_aa: CASSVIQGVANTEAFF
v_call: TRBV11-2; j_call: TRBJ2-1; cdr3_aa: CASSSTSGRSNEQFF
v_call: TRBV6-2/TRBV6-3; j_call: TRBJ1-1; cdr3_aa: CASSPWGRVNTEAFF
v_call: TRBV20-1; j_call: TRBJ2-7; cdr3_aa: CSGQNGNSYEQYF
v_call: TRBV15; j_call: TRBJ2-1; cdr3_aa: CATSSSGDYNEQFF
v_call: TRBV5-1; j_call: TRBJ2-3; cdr3_aa: CASSITGTSGPRDTQYF
v_call: TRBV4-3; j_call: TRBJ1-6; cdr3_aa: CASSLLGPNSPLHF
v_call: TRBV28; j_call: TRBJ2-1; cdr3_aa: CASSFGGSSYNEQFF
v_call: TRBV24-1; j_call: NA; cdr3_aa: CATSDATGDPYEQFF
v_call: TRBV7-9; j_call: TRBJ1-2; cdr3_aa: CASSPETFPAHYGYTF
v_call: TRBV12-3/TRBV12-4; j_call: TRBJ1-5; cdr3_aa: CASSFGLNQPQHF
v_call: TRBV19; j_call: TRBJ2-5; cdr3_aa: CASSWTSGGETQYF
v_call: TRBV28; j_call: TRBJ2-7; cdr3_aa: CASTRHGTSGYEQYF
v_call: TRBV12-3/TRBV12-4; j_call: TRBJ2-1; cdr3_aa: CASSLMGGGSYNEQFF
v_call: TRBV5-6; j_call: TRBJ1-3; cdr3_aa: CASSLNLAGQGRNTIYF
v_call: TRBV5-1; j_call: TRBJ2-1; cdr3_aa: CASSLTGDDNEQFF
v_call: TRBV12-3/TRBV12-4; j_call: TRBJ2-2; cdr3_aa: CAIKGGSRELFF
v_call: TRBV10-3; j_call: TRBJ2-7; cdr3_aa: CAIKPGQGNHEQYF
v_call: TRBV7-9; j_call: TRBJ1-5; cdr3_aa: CASSSSPDSNQPQHF
v_call: TRBV5-5; j_call: TRBJ1-4; cdr3_aa: CASSPNGGATNEKLFF
v_call: TRBV3-1; j_call: TRBJ1-1; cdr3_aa: CASSRAQGRTEAFF
v_call: TRBV11-2; j_call: TRBJ2-3; cdr3_aa: CASSPWTSGSPDTQYF
v_call: TRBV28; j_call: TRBJ1-1; cdr3_aa: CASSIIPGQGTEAFF
v_call: TRBV27; j_call: TRBJ1-1; cdr3_aa: CAYGGMENTEAFF
v_call: TRBV18; j_call: TRBJ2-1; cdr3_aa: CASSPYGDEQFF
v_call: TRBV20-1; j_call: TRBJ1-5; cdr3_aa: CSATGGEQPQHF
v_call: TRBV28; j_call: TRBJ2-7; cdr3_aa: CASSSLRQGLSYEQYF
v_call: TRBV20-1; j_call: TRBJ2-7; cdr3_aa: CSARGTSDAYEQYF
v_call: TRBV20-1; j_call: TRBJ2-1; cdr3_aa: CSAPRVAPSSNEQFF
v_call: TRBV30; j_call: TRBJ2-7; cdr3_aa: CAWSRGSSYEQYF
v_call: TRBV7-2; j_call: TRBJ1-2; cdr3_aa: CASSATGSSGYTF